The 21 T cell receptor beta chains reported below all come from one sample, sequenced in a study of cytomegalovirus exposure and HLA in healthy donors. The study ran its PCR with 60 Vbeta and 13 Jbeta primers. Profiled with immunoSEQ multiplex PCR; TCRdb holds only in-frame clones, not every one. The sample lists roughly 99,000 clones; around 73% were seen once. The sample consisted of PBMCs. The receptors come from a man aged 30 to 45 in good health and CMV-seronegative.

The CDR3 DNA reads as TGCGCCAGCAGCTCCCGGGGGGGCGAGACCCAGTACTTC. Translating gives CASSSRGGETQYF. This chain joins TRBV5-1 and TRBJ2-5, with 8 nucleotides matching TRBD2. The CDR3 sequence is 13 residues long. The trim removed 3 bases at V and 5 bases at J, leaving 3 bases unmatched. Germline V gene lookup returns CDR1 SGHRS and CDR2 YFSETQ. The full variable domain, its missing parts supplied by reference TRBV5-1 and TRBJ2-5, is KAGVTQTPRYLIKTRGQQVTLSCSPISGHRSVSWYQQTPGQGLQFLFEYFSETQRNKGNFPGRFSGRQFSNSRSEMNVSTLELGDSALYLCASSSRGGETQYFGPGTRLLVL.

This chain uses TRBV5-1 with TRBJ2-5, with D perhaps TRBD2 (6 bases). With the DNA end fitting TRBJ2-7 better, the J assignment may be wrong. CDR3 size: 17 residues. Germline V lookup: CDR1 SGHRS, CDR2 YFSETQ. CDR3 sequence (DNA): TGCGCCAGCAGCTTGGATACAGCGGGTGCGGGTAGGGACGAGCAGTACTTC. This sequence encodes CASSLDTAGAGRDEQYF.

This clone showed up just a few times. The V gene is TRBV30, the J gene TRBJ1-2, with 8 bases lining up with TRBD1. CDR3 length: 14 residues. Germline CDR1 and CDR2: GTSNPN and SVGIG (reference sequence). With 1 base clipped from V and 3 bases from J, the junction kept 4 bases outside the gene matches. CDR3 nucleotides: TGTGCCTGGAGTGGACTGACAGGGGACTATGGCTACACCTTC. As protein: CAWSGLTGDYGYTF.

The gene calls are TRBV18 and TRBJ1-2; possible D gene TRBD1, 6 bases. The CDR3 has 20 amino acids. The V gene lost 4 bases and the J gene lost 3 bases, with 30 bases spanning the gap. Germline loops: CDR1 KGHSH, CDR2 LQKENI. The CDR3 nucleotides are TGTGCCAGCTCACACTTCCTTCCAGATGTAACACAGGGAATGGACTATGGCTACACCTTC. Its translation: CASSHFLPDVTQGMDYGYTF.

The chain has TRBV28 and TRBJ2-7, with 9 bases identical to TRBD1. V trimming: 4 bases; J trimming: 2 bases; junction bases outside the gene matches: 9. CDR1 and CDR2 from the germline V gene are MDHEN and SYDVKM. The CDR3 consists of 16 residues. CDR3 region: CASSSLGTGQPYEQYF. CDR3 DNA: TGTGCCAGCAGTTCCCTAGGGACAGGGCAACCCTACGAGCAGTACTTC.

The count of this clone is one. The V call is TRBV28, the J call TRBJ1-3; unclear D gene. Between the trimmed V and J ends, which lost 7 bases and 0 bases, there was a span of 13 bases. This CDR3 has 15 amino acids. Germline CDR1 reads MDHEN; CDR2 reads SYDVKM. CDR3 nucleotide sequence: TGTGCCAGCACCTTTGACACAAGCTCTGGAAACACCATATATTTT. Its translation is CASTFDTSSGNTIYF.

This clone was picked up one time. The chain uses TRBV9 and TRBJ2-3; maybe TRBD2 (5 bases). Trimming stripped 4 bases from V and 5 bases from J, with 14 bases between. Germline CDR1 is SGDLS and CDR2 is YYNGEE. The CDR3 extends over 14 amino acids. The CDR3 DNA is TGTGCCAGCAGCACCGGGAATCTGGTAGATACGCAGTATTTT. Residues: CASSTGNLVDTQYF. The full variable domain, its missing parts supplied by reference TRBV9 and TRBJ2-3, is DSGVTQTPKHLITATGQRVTLRCSPRSGDLSVYWYQQSLDQGLQFLIQYYNGEERAKGNILERFSAQQFPDLHSELNLSSLELGDSALYFCASSTGNLVDTQYFGPGTRLTVL.

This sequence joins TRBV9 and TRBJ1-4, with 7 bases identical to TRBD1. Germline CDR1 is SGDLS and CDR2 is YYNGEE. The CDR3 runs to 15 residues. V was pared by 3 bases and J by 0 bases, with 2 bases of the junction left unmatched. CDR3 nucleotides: TGTGCCAGCAGCGCTACAGGGGCAACTAATGAAAAACTGTTTTTT. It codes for CASSATGATNEKLFF.

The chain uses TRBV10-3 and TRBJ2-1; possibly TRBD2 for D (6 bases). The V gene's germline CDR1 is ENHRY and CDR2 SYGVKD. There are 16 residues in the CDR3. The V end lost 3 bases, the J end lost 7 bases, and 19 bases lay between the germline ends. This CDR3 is CAISDPGRGAGNEQFF. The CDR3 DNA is TGTGCCATCAGTGACCCCGGTCGAGGGGCGGGGAATGAGCAGTTCTTC.

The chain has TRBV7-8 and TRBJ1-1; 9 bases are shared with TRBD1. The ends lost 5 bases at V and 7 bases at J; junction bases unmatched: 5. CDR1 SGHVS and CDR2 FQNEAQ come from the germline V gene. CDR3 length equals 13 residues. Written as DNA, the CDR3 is TGTGCCAGCAGCCGGGACAGGGCGGGTGAAGCTTTCTTT. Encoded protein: CASSRDRAGEAFF. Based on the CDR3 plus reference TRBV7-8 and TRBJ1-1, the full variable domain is GAGVSQSPRYKVAKRGQDVALRCDPISGHVSLFWYQQALGQGPEFLTYFQNEAQLDKSGLPSDRFFAERPEGSVSTLKIQRTQQEDSAVYLCASSRDRAGEAFFGQGTRLTVV.

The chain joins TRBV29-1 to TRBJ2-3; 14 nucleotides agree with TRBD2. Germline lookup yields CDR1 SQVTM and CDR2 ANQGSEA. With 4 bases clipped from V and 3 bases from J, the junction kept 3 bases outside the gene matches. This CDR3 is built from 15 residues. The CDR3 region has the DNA TGCAGCGTTGGGGGGACTAGCGGGAGAACAGATACGCAGTATTTT. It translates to CSVGGTSGRTDTQYF.

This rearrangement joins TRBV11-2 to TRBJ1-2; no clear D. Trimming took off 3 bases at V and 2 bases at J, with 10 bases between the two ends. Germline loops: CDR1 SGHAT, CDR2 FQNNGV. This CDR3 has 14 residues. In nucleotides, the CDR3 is TGTGCCAGCAGCTTGAACAGCCAAAACTATGGCTACACCTTC. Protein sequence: CASSLNSQNYGYTF.

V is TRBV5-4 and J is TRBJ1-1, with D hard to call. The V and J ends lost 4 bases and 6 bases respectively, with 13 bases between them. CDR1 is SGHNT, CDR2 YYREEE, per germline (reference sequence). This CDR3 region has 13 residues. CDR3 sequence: CASSLDLYAEAFF. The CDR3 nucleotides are TGTGCCAGCAGCCTGGACCTATACGCTGAAGCTTTCTTT.

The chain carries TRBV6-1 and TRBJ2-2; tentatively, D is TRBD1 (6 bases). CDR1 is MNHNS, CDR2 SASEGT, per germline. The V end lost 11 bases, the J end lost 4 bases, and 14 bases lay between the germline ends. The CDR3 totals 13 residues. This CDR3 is CAGLTGFTGELFF. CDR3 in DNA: TGTGCCGGCCTAACAGGGTTCACCGGGGAGCTGTTTTTT.

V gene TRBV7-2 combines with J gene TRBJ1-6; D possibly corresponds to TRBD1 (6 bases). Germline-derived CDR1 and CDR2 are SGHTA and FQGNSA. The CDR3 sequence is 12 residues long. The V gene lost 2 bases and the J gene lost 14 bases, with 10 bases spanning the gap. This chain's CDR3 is CASSLNGQTLHF. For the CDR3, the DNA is TGTGCCAGCAGCTTAAATGGACAGACCCTCCACTTT.

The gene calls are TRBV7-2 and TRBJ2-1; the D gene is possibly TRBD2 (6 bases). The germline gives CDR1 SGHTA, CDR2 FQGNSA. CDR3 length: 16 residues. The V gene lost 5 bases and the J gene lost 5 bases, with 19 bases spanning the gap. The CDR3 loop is CASSPPGSTVHNEQFF. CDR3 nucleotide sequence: TGTGCCAGCAGCCCCCCCGGGAGCACAGTCCACAATGAGCAGTTCTTC.

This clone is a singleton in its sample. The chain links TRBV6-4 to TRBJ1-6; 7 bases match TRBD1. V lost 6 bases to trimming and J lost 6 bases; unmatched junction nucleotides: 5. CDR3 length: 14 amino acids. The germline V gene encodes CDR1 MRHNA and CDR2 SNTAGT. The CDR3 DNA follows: TGTGCCAGCAGGGGGACAGACCTTAATTCACCCCTCCACTTT. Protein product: CASRGTDLNSPLHF.

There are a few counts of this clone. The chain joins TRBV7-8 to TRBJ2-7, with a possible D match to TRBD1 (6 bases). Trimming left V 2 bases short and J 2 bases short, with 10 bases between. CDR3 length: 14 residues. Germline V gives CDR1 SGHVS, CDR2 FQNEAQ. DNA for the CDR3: TGTGCCAGCAGCTTAATGGACAGTGCCTACGAGCAGTACTTC. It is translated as CASSLMDSAYEQYF.

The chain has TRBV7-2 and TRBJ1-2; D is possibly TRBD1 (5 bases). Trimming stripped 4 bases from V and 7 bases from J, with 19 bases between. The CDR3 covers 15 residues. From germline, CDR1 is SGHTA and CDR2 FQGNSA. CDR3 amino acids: CASSSLYRGTGGYTF. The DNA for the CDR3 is TGTGCCAGCAGCTCCTTATACCGGGGGACTGGTGGCTACACCTTC.

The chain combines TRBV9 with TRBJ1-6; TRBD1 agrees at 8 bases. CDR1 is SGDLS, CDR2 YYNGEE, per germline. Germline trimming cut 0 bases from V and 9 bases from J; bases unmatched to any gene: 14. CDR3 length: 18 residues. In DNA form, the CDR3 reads TGTGCCAGCAGCGTAGATGCAGGGGGCATTTCTCTGGGTTCACCCCTCCACTTT. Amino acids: CASSVDAGGISLGSPLHF.

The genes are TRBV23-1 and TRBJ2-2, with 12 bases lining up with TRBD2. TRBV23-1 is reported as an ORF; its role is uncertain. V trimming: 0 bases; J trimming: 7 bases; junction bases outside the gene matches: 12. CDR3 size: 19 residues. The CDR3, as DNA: TGCGCCAGCAGTCAATCGGGTCTCCTAGCGGGGGGGCTTGACGGGGAGCTGTTTTTT. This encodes CASSQSGLLAGGLDGELFF.